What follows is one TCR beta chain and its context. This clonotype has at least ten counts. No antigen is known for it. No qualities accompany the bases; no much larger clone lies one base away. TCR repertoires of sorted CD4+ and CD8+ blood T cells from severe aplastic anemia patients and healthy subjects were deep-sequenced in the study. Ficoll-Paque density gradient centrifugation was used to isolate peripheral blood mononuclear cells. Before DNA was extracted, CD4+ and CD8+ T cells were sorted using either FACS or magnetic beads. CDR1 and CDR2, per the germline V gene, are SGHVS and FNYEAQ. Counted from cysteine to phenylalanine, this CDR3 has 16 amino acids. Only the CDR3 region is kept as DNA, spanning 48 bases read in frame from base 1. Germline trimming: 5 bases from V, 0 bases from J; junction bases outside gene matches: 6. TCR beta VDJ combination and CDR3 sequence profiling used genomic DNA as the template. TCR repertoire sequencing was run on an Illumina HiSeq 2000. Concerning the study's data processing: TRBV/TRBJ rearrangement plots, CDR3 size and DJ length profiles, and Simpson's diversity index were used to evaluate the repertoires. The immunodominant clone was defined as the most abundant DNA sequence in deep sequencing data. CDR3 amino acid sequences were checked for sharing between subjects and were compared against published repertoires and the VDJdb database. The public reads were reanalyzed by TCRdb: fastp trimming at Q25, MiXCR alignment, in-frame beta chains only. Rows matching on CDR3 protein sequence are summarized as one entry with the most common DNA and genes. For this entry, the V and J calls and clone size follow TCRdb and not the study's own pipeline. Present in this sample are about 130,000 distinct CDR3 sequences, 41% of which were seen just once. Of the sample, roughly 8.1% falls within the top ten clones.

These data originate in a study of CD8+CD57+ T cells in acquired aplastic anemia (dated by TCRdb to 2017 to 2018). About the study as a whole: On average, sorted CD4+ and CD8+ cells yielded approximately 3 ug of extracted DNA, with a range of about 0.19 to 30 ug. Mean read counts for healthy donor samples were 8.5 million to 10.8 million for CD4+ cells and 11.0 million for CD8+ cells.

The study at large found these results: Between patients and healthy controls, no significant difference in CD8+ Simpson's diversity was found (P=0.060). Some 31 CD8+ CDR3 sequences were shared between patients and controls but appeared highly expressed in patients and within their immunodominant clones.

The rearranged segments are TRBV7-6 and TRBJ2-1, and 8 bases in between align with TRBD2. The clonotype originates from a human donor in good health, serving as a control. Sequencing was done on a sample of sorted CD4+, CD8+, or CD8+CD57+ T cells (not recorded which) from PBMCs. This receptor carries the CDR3 CASSNRGTSSYNEQFF. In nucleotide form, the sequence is TGTGCCAGCAGCAATAGGGGGACTAGCTCCTACAATGAGCAGTTCTTC.